This T cell receptor (beta chain) stems from a study of blood T cells in healthy people across ages. The overall study: About one barcoded beta molecule was captured per two T cells (by template switching).

There are 13 residues in the CDR3. Trimming removed 1 base from V and 7 bases from J, with 11 bases in between. Germline assignment: CDR1 SGHTA and CDR2 FQGNSA. On this clonotype itself: Its antigen remains unknown. A much larger clonotype is one base distant, so this may be a read error.

The use of a sample-barcoded 5' primer and a J-beta primer mix characterized a second PCR of about 7 to 12 cycles. MiXCR, run by TCRdb on the 5' RACE reads, gives a single entry per CDR3 protein. The sample lists about 640,000 distinct CDR3 sequences; about 30% were seen once. General study points: Strongly correlated with naive T cell percentage was TCR beta diversity.

The TCR sequence derives from a woman older than 75 in good health. The rearrangement uses TRBV7-2 and TRBJ2-7; no reliable D call. Sequencing was performed on blood. This chain's CDR3 is CASSLESYNEQYF. The CDR3 coding sequence is TGTGCCAGCAGCTTAGAATCCTACAATGAGCAGTACTTC.